This T cell receptor (beta chain) was observed in a study of tumor-infiltrating lymphocytes in primary liver carcinoma. This CDR3 is built from 15 residues. The germline V gene encodes CDR1 MNHEY and CDR2 SVGAGI. Turning to this clonotype: The conserved final phenylalanine or tryptophan is absent from the CDR3, which likely points to a read error.

Starting from roughly 540 ng of total RNA, TCR beta cDNA was produced with a primer in the constant region. It was through three nested multiplex PCR rounds of slightly modified ARM-PCR that TCR beta libraries arose. Amplification in the first two PCR rounds was performed using TRBV1-TRBV30 forward primers and a C-beta reverse primer for 9 to 11 cycles each. A single record per CDR3 protein comes from TCRdb applying MiXCR to the multiplex PCR reads. The table shows 20,000 to 30,000 distinct CDR3 sequences, with roughly 80% occurring only once. From about 19-30 mg of unsorted bulk tissue, DNA and RNA were co-extracted together.

The receptor was derived from a man aged 40-49 years with primary liver carcinoma and hepatitis B virus infection. V usage is TRBV6-5 and J usage is TRBJ2-1; D is uncertain. Sequencing input: liver tumor tissue from sampling region 3. Regarding subset: tumor region T3, left-lateral pole. CDR3 in amino acids: CASGYGSNFNDEQFI. The CDR3 DNA reads TGTGCCAGCGGTTACGGAAGCAACTTTAACGATGAGCAGTTCATC.